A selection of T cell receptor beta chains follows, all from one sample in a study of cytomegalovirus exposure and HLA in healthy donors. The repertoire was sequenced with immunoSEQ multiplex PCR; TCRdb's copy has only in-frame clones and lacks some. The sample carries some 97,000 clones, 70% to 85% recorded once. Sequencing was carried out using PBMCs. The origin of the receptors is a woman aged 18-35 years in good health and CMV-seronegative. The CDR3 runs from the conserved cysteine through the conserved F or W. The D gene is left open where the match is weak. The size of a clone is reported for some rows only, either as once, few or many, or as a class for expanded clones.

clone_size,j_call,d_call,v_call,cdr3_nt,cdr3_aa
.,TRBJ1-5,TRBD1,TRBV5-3,TGTGCCAGAAGCCCGGACAGGGGTGAGGAGCCCCAGCATTTT,CARSPDRGEEPQHF
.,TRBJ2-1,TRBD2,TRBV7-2,TGTGCCAGCAGCTTAGTAGCGGGGGACTACAATGAGCAGTTCTTC,CASSLVAGDYNEQFF
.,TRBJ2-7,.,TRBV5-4,TGTGCCAGCAGCTCCGGGACTTCTACCTACGAGCAGTACTTC,CASSSGTSTYEQYF
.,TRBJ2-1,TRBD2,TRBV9,TGTGCCAGCAGCGTGGGGCTAGCGGGAGCGGTCTACAATGAGCAGTTCTTC,CASSVGLAGAVYNEQFF
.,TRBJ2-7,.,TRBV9,TGTGCCAGCAGCCGGGGAGGAGCGGTTGGCTACGAGCAGTACTTC,CASSRGGAVGYEQYF
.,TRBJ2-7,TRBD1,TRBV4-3,TGCGCCAGCAGCCAGATTGGGGGACAGGGGGCCCGGGAGCAGTACTTC,CASSQIGGQGAREQYF
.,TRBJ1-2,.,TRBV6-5,TGTGCCAGCAGTAGGACAGTAAACTATGGCTACACCTTC,CASSRTVNYGYTF
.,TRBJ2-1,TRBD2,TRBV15,TGTGCCACCAGCAGGGCTGTAGCGGGCTACAATGAGCAGTTCTTC,CATSRAVAGYNEQFF
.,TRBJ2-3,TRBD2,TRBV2,TGTGCCACGGGGCGGGAGGACACAGATACGCAGTATTTT,CATGREDTDTQYF
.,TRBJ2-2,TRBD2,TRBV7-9,TGTGCCAGCAGCTTAGGGTCCCTAGCGGGGGACCTCACCGGGGAGCTGTTTTTT,CASSLGSLAGDLTGELFF
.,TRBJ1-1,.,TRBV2,TGTGCCAGCAGTGACCGGGGGGGGATGAGCACTGAAGCTTTCTTT,CASSDRGGMSTEAFF
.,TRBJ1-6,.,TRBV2,TGTGCCAGCAATCGGGGTAACTCCTATAATTCACCCCTCCACTTT,CASNRGNSYNSPLHF
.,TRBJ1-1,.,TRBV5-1,TGCGCCAGCAGCTTGTCCCCAGGGCGGGGCACTGAAGCTTTCTTT,CASSLSPGRGTEAFF
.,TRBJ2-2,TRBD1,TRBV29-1,TGCAGCGTTAAGAGGGGACAGGGGAACACCGGGGAGCTGTTTTTT,CSVKRGQGNTGELFF
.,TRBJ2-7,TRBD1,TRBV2,TGTGCCAGCAGAGGACAGGCCAATTCCTACGAGCAGTACTTC,CASRGQANSYEQYF
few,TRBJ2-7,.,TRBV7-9,TGTGCCAGCAGCCCCAGTCCTTTAACAGTGGACGAGCAGTACTTC,CASSPSPLTVDEQYF
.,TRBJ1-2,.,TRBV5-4,TGTGCCAGCAGCTTGTTTTCCGCCGGGGTAAACACCTTC,CASSLFSAGVNTF
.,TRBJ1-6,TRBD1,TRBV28,TGTGCCAGCAGTTCCGACAGGGCGGTAGATTCACCCCTCCACTTT,CASSSDRAVDSPLHF
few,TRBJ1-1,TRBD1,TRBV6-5,TGTGCCAGCACCTCAGGTCGTACAGGGGGCACTGAAGCTTTCTTT,CASTSGRTGGTEAFF
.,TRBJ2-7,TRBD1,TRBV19,TGTGCCAGTAGTTCAGGGGGAATGGGGGAGCAGTACTTC,CASSSGGMGEQYF
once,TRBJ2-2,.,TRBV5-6,TGTGCCAGCAGTCGAAGCCGGTTGGCGAACACCGGGGAGCTGTTTTTT,CASSRSRLANTGELFF
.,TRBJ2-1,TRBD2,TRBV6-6,TGTGCCAGCAGTTACTCTGGGACTAGTGGTTGGAATGAGCAGTTCTTC,CASSYSGTSGWNEQFF
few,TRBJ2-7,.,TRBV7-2,TGTGCCAGCAGCTTAGTAGGACTCAACTACGAGCAGTACTTC,CASSLVGLNYEQYF
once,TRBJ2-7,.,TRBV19,TGTGCCGCCGGGCAGGGTAACTACGAGCAGTACTTC,CAAGQGNYEQYF
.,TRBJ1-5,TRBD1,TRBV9,TGTGCCAGCAGCTCAGGACAGGGGAGCAATCAGCCCCAGCATTTT,CASSSGQGSNQPQHF
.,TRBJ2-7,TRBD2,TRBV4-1,TGCGCCAGCAGCCAAGATATGCTAGCGGATTTCTCCTACGAGCAGTACTTC,CASSQDMLADFSYEQYF
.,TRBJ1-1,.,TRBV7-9,TGTGCCAGCAGCTTGTCAGGGAACACTGAAGCTTTCTTT,CASSLSGNTEAFF
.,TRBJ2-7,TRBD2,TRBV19,TGTGCCAGTAGTACCAGCATAACTAGCGGGAGGGAGGAGGAGCAGTACTTC,CASSTSITSGREEEQYF
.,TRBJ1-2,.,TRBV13,TGTGCCAGCAGCTTAAATGCCGAGAAAGGCTACACCTTC,CASSLNAEKGYTF
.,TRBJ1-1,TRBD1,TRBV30,TGTGCCTGGCATACAGGGGCTGAAGCTTTCTTT,CAWHTGAEAFF
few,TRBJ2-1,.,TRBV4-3,TGCGCCAGCAGCCAAGGGAGGTCTCACAATGAGCAGTTCTTC,CASSQGRSHNEQFF
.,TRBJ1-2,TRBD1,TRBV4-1,TGCGCCAGCCACGTAAACGGACAGGGGAACTATGGCTACACCTTC,CASHVNGQGNYGYTF
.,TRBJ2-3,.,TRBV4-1,TGCGCCAGCAGCCAACGATACGTGGGACTCAGCACAGATACGCAGTATTTT,CASSQRYVGLSTDTQYF
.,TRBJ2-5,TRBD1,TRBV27,TGTGCCAGCAGGACAGGGTTTCAGGAGACCCAGTACTTC,CASRTGFQETQYF
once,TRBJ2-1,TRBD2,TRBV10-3,TGTGCCATCAGCAGACTAGCGGGAGGTTCCTACAATGAGCAGTTCTTC,CAISRLAGGSYNEQFF
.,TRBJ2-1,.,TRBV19,TGTGCCACCGGACAAAAACCATATGACAATGAGCAGTTCTTC,CATGQKPYDNEQFF
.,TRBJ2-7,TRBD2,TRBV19,TGTGCCAGTAGTCCAGGCGGTCTAGCGGGCGAGCAGTACTTC,CASSPGGLAGEQYF
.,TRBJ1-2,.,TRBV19,TGTGCCAGTAGTATATACCCGAACAGTGCGGGGCGCGTTGGCTACACCTTC,CASSIYPNSAGRVGYTF
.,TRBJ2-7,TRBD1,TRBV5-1,TGCGCCAGCAGCTTTTCGGCGGGACAGGGCTACGAGCAGTACTTC,CASSFSAGQGYEQYF
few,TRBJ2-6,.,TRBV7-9,TGTGCCAGCAGCCAGGGTTTGTCTGGGGCCAACGTCCTGACTTTC,CASSQGLSGANVLTF
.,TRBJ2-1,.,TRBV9,TGTGCCAGCAGCGTAGGTTTAGCCCTCCCCAATGAGCAGTTCTTC,CASSVGLALPNEQFF
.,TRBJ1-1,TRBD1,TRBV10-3,TGTGCCGCCCGACAGGGGTCGAACACTGAAGCTTTCTTT,CAARQGSNTEAFF
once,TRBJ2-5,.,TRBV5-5,TGTGCCAGCAGCTTCACCGGTGTCGAGACCCAGTACTTC,CASSFTGVETQYF